This T cell receptor (beta chain) stems from a study of T cell repertoires in cytomegalovirus infection. In the study overall: Matching HLA type and CMV infection were both indicated by public TCR beta signatures. Broader study findings: Ex vivo, HLA-C-restricted CMV-specific TCR beta clonotypes prevailed over the rest of the response.

Looked up from germline, CDR1 is SGHVS and CDR2 is FNYEAQ. This CDR3 is 16 amino acids long. Trimming left V 1 base short and J 7 bases short, with 17 bases between. TCRdb redid the calling of the reads with MiXCR, one entry per CDR3 protein. The top ten hold under 15% of the sample, which has about 530,000 distinct CDR3 sequences, about 26% seen once. This clonotype was seen repeatedly, ten times or more. Its antigen is as yet unknown. The receptor was isolated from a human donor in good health (CMV status not recorded). Some clones in this sample may be carry-over from other donors' samples. The V call is TRBV7-6, the J call TRBJ2-1, with D perhaps matching TRBD1 (6 bases). Sequencing input: PBMCs. The CDR3 sequence is CASSLDYGQIWNEQFF. The CDR3 DNA reads TGTGCCAGCAGCTTAGACTACGGACAGATCTGGAATGAGCAGTTCTTC.